This T cell receptor (beta chain) was found in a study of blood T cell repertoires in COVID-19. Study in general: Acute and convalescent COVID-19 samples came from the United States, Italy and Spain. From T cells, B-cell-depleted T cells, or PBMCs came the material, which was cDNA or gDNA.

Repertoires were generated with immunoSEQ multiplex PCR, while TCRdb's copy carries only in-frame clones and drops some. The sample shows about 200,000 clones, 80% of them seen only once. Germline V gene sequence: CDR1 SGDLS, CDR2 YYNGEE. CDR3 length equals 15 residues. Trimming cost V 0 bases and J 1 base, with 7 bases left between them. The receptor comes from a woman in her seventies with acute or convalescent COVID-19. Sequencing was performed on peripheral blood. The chain has TRBV9 and TRBJ1-4, with D unresolved. CDR3 DNA sequence: TGTGCCAGCAGCGTAGGGCAGGTAACTAATGAAAAACTGTTTTTT. This encodes CASSVGQVTNEKLFF.